One and the same sample provided the 26 T cell receptor beta chains below, sequenced in a study of cytomegalovirus exposure and HLA in healthy donors. PCR employed 60 Vbeta and 13 Jbeta primers. Clones were sequenced by immunoSEQ multiplex PCR, and TCRdb holds only the in-frame ones, with some missing. The sample totals some 130,000 clones. Sequenced input: PBMCs. The receptors were sampled from a woman aged 55-70 years in good health and CMV-seronegative.

The genes are TRBV1 and TRBJ1-1; no DNA check was done on the table's D call, TRBD1. TRBV1 is tagged as a pseudogene. This CDR3 comprises 17 residues. The DNA of the CDR3 is TGCACCAGCAGCCAAGATCAGGGGGACGATGGGGGCACTGAAGCTTTCTTT. It encodes CTSSQDQGDDGGTEAFF.

The rearrangement joins TRBV14 to TRBJ2-2; 12 bases fit TRBD2. The junction had 7 bases not matched to a gene; V was cut back by 1 base and J by 4 bases. The CDR3 totals 18 residues. Germline loops: CDR1 SGHDN, CDR2 FVKESK. CDR3 region: CASSQAFLAGGSTGELFF. In DNA form, the CDR3 reads TGTGCCAGCAGCCAAGCGTTTCTAGCGGGAGGGAGCACCGGGGAGCTGTTTTTT.

Here the CDR3 reads CASSIARGRTEAFF. In DNA form, the CDR3 reads TGTGCCAGTAGTATAGCCAGGGGCAGGACTGAAGCTTTCTTT. The V call is TRBV19, the J call TRBJ1-1; perhaps TRBD1 as D (6 bases). V gave up 1 base and J gave up 5 bases, with 11 bases separating them. The length of the CDR3 is 14 residues. Germline CDR1 is LNHDA and CDR2 is SQIVND (reference sequence).

The V call is TRBV28, the J call TRBJ2-7; TRBD1 matches at 12 bases. Unmatched junction bases numbered 9, after V lost 4 bases and J lost 5 bases. The CDR3 is 16 residues long. CDR1 and CDR2 (germline): MDHEN, SYDVKM. The CDR3 region is CASSYPSGTGGNEQYF. The CDR3 nucleotides are TGTGCCAGCAGTTACCCGTCCGGGACAGGGGGCAACGAGCAGTACTTC. The complete variable domain, with remaining parts taken from reference TRBV28 and TRBJ2-7, reads DVKVTQSSRYLVKRTGEKVFLECVQDMDHENMFWYRQDPGLGLRLIYFSYDVKMKEKGDIPEGYSVSREKKERFSLILESASTNQTSMYLCASSYPSGTGGNEQYFGPGTRLTVT.

DNA of the CDR3: TGTGCCGAGGAGGGACTTAGCAATCAGCCCCAGCATTTT. Encoded protein: CAEEGLSNQPQHF. This sequence joins TRBV27 and TRBJ1-5; D possibly corresponds to TRBD1 (5 bases). The V gene lost 11 bases and the J gene lost 0 bases, with 11 bases spanning the gap. In germline, CDR1 is MNHEY, CDR2 SMNVEV (reference sequence). The CDR3 sequence is 13 residues long.

The chain employs TRBV13 and TRBJ1-2; TRBD1 is a possible D gene (5 bases). The CDR3 totals 14 residues. Trimming removed 1 base at V and 1 base at J, with 7 bases between. Germline CDR1 PRHDT, CDR2 FYEKMQ (reference sequence). CDR3 DNA sequence: TGTGCCAGCAGCTTAGATCAGGGTAACTATGGCTACACCTTC. Amino acid sequence: CASSLDQGNYGYTF. Together with reference TRBV13 and TRBJ1-2, the CDR3 gives the full variable domain: AAGVIQSPRHLIKEKRETATLKCYPIPRHDTVYWYQQGPGQDPQFLISFYEKMQSDKGSIPDRFSAQQFSDYHSELNMSSLELGDSALYFCASSLDQGNYGYTFGSGTRLTVV.

The J gene is TRBJ2-3, the V gene TRBV5-1, with D possibly being TRBD2 (7 bases). In germline, CDR1 is SGHRS, CDR2 YFSETQ. The CDR3 runs to 15 residues. The V end lost 2 bases, the J end lost 0 bases, and 10 bases lay between the germline ends. The CDR3, as DNA: TGCGCCAGCAGCTTCCGGGGGGCCAGCACAGATACGCAGTATTTT. Translated, it gives CASSFRGASTDTQYF.

The V and J genes are TRBV28 and TRBJ1-2, with 8 nucleotides matching TRBD1. Looked up from germline, CDR1 is MDHEN and CDR2 is SYDVKM. There are 15 residues in the CDR3. The CDR3 sequence: CVTGVEGRGSYGYTF. The CDR3 bases are TGTGTGACAGGGGTGGAAGGCCGGGGGTCCTATGGCTACACCTTC.

V usage is TRBV19 and J usage is TRBJ2-7; a weak D match, TRBD1 (5 bases). The CDR3 extends over 14 amino acids. Deletions cut 3 bases from V and 2 bases from J, with 11 bases between. The V gene's germline CDR1 is LNHDA and CDR2 SQIVND (reference sequence). CDR3 protein: CASSIFKGTYEQYF. The CDR3 coding sequence is TGTGCCAGTAGTATTTTCAAGGGGACCTACGAGCAGTACTTC.

The CDR3 reads CASSQWAGQSNEKLFF. CDR3 DNA: TGTGCCAGCAGCCAATGGGCTGGACAGAGCAATGAAAAACTGTTTTTT. The chain couples TRBV4-2 to TRBJ1-4; D may be TRBD1 (6 bases). The CDR3 runs 16 residues. Trimming left V 2 bases short and J 5 bases short, with 15 bases between. Germline V gene data show CDR1 as LGHNA and CDR2 as YNFKEQ.

The rearrangement joins TRBV11-1 to TRBJ1-4; D remains unclear. From germline, CDR1 is SGHAT and CDR2 FQDESV (reference sequence). Trimming removed 4 bases from V and 6 bases from J, with 12 bases in between. The CDR3 extends over 14 amino acids. Here the CDR3 reads CASSYRGADEKLFF. In nucleotides, the CDR3 is TGTGCCAGCAGCTACCGGGGAGCTGATGAAAAACTGTTTTTT.

CDR3 sequence reads: CSVEDQLAGSIDTQYF. In DNA form, the CDR3 reads TGCAGCGTTGAAGATCAGTTGGCGGGGAGTATCGATACGCAGTATTTT. This chain connects TRBV29-1 to TRBJ2-3; a weak D match, TRBD2 (6 bases). Germline V gene lookup returns CDR1 SQVTM and CDR2 ANQGSEA. The germline V and J ends were trimmed by 0 bases and 6 bases, with 19 bases remaining between them. The CDR3 spans 16 residues.

This chain connects TRBV10-3 to TRBJ2-1; D possibly corresponds to TRBD1 (6 bases). Germline V CDR1 and CDR2: ENHRY, SYGVKD. V was clipped by 3 bases and J by 4 bases, with 10 bases between them. This CDR3 has 14 amino acids. In DNA form, the CDR3 reads TGTGCCATCAGTGACTATACAGGGTACAATGAGCAGTTCTTC. As protein: CAISDYTGYNEQFF.

This chain uses TRBV9 with TRBJ1-2; perhaps TRBD1 as D (5 bases). Germline V lookup: CDR1 SGDLS, CDR2 YYNGEE. Trimming shortened V by 0 bases and J by 4 bases, and 7 bases separated the two germline ends. This CDR3 contains 13 residues. The DNA for the CDR3 is TGTGCCAGCAGCGTAGTCGGGGGCTATGGCTACACCTTC. Protein sequence: CASSVVGGYGYTF. Together with reference TRBV9 and TRBJ1-2, the CDR3 gives the full variable domain: DSGVTQTPKHLITATGQRVTLRCSPRSGDLSVYWYQQSLDQGLQFLIQYYNGEERAKGNILERFSAQQFPDLHSELNLSSLELGDSALYFCASSVVGGYGYTFGSGTRLTVV.

The chain employs TRBV6-1 and TRBJ2-7; perhaps TRBD2 as D (6 bases). The CDR3 covers 15 residues. Between the trimmed V and J ends, which lost 4 bases and 3 bases, there was a span of 16 bases. Germline assignment: CDR1 MNHNS and CDR2 SASEGT. CDR3: CASSGTLANRYEQYF. CDR3 coding DNA: TGTGCCAGCAGTGGGACCCTAGCGAACCGCTACGAGCAGTACTTC.

The genes are TRBV19 and TRBJ1-5, with a tentative D call TRBD1 (5 bases). The CDR3 length is 14 residues. CDR1 and CDR2 (germline): LNHDA, SQIVND (reference sequence). Trimming cost V 1 base and J 9 bases, with 13 bases left between them. The CDR3, as DNA: TGTGCCAGTAGTATAGGCCAGGGCTTAAGGCCCCAGCATTTT. Translation: CASSIGQGLRPQHF.

This sequence joins TRBV27 and TRBJ2-2, with 9 bases matching TRBD1. The CDR3 totals 15 residues. Losses at the gene ends were 5 bases for V and 5 bases for J; bases not matched to a gene: 6. CDR1 and CDR2 from the germline V gene are MNHEY and SMNVEV (reference sequence). The CDR3 DNA sequence: TGTGCCAGCAGTCCCTACAGGGGGCTGACCGGGGAGCTGTTTTTT. This gives the protein CASSPYRGLTGELFF.

The chain carries TRBV27 and TRBJ1-1; no clear D gene. Trimming stripped 10 bases from V and 9 bases from J, with 24 bases between. The CDR3 has 14 amino acids. Germline lookup yields CDR1 MNHEY and CDR2 SMNVEV (reference sequence). The CDR3 coding sequence is TGTGCCACCCGCTGGCGGAACAATCACGGTCAAGCTTTCTTT. Residues: CATRWRNNHGQAFF.

J is TRBJ2-1 and V is TRBV28; 8 nucleotides line up with TRBD2. The V gene end was trimmed by 6 bases and the J gene end by 5 bases; junction bases not matched to a gene: 9. This CDR3 has 15 residues. Germline CDR1 is MDHEN and CDR2 is SYDVKM. CDR3 protein: CASSTKREWDNEQFF. CDR3 bases: TGTGCCAGCAGCACAAAGCGGGAGTGGGACAATGAGCAGTTCTTC.

The chain combines TRBV4-1 with TRBJ1-2; TRBD1 is a possible D gene (5 bases). The CDR3 is 14 residues long. Trimming took 0 bases from V and 5 from J, leaving 10 bases between them. CDR1 is MGHRA and CDR2 is YSYEKL in the germline V gene. The chain's CDR3 is CASSQDAGFYGYTF. In nucleotides, the CDR3 is TGCGCCAGCAGCCAAGATGCAGGGTTTTATGGCTACACCTTC.

This sequence joins TRBV6-6 and TRBJ1-5; TRBD1 agrees at 7 bases. CDR1 and CDR2 (germline): MNHNY, SVGAGI (reference sequence). The V and J ends lost 6 bases and 4 bases, in that order; junction bases with no gene match: 9. This CDR3 has 15 residues. The CDR3, as DNA: TGTGCCAGCAGGTACCCCGGGACAGTGAATCAGCCCCAGCATTTT. Its protein product is CASRYPGTVNQPQHF.

The chain couples TRBV7-9 to TRBJ2-7, with 11 nucleotides matching TRBD1. CDR1 and CDR2 (germline): SEHNR, FQNEAQ (reference sequence). This CDR3 has 15 residues. Trimming removed 1 base from V and 7 bases from J; junction bases left unmatched: 6. CDR3 sequence reads: CASSLVRTGGREQYF. The CDR3, as DNA: TGTGCCAGCAGCTTAGTGAGGACAGGGGGCCGGGAGCAGTACTTC.

The chain uses TRBV7-9 and TRBJ2-2; 9 nucleotides line up with TRBD2. This CDR3 region has 16 residues. Unmatched junction bases numbered 8, after V lost 4 bases and J lost 5 bases. The V gene's germline CDR1 is SEHNR and CDR2 FQNEAQ (reference sequence). As DNA, the CDR3 is TGTGCCAGCAGCTCTTTAGCGGGAGAGGGGACCGGGGAGCTGTTTTTT. Translated, it gives CASSSLAGEGTGELFF.

The chain links TRBV6-1 to TRBJ1-4; D gene ambiguous. The V gene's germline CDR1 is MNHNS and CDR2 SASEGT. The CDR3 has 14 residues. V dropped 2 bases and J dropped 0 bases, with 4 bases sitting between them. In DNA, the CDR3 is TGTGCCAGCAGTGAATTTACAACTAATGAAAAACTGTTTTTT. Its translation is CASSEFTTNEKLFF.

V is TRBV5-4 and J is TRBJ2-3; the D gene is possibly TRBD2 (5 bases). This CDR3 region has 16 residues. Germline lookup yields CDR1 SGHNT and CDR2 YYREEE (reference sequence). V gave up 0 bases and J gave up 2 bases, with 13 bases separating them. The CDR3 nucleotides are TGTGCCAGCAGCTTGGATTCGGTAGCGAACACAGATACGCAGTATTTT. Protein sequence: CASSLDSVANTDTQYF.

CDR3 amino acids: CASNNRPDTQYF. The CDR3 DNA is TGTGCCAGCAACAACCGTCCAGATACGCAGTATTTT. The chain recombines TRBV5-8 with TRBJ2-3, with unresolved D. V shed 6 bases and J shed 4 bases, with 9 bases lying between them. Germline loops: CDR1 SGHTS, CDR2 YDEGEE. The CDR3 consists of 12 residues. The complete variable domain, with remaining parts taken from reference TRBV5-8 and TRBJ2-3, reads EAGVTQSPTHLIKTRGQQATLRCSPISGHTSVYWYQQALGLGLQFLLWYDEGEERNRGNFPPRFSGRQFPNYSSELNVNALELEDSALYLCASNNRPDTQYFGPGTRLTVL.